Shown below are 25 T cell receptor beta chains from a single sample sequenced in a study of human T cells and chemical hapten exposure. TCRdb re-derived calls from the 5' RACE reads in MiXCR, one entry per CDR3 protein. The repertoire holds more than 140,000 distinct CDR3 sequences, with about 4.3% as singletons. Total RNA came from unfractionated whole blood. The origin of the receptors is a female donor in good health.

The chain combines TRBV6-2 or TRBV6-3 with TRBJ1-5; TRBD1 agrees at 9 bases. The CDR3 runs to 13 residues. CDR1 MNHEY and CDR2 SVGEGT come from the germline V gene. J gave up 5 bases and V 4 bases, and 0 bases lay outside the gene matches. DNA for the CDR3: TGTGCCAGCAGTTGGACAGGGGATCAGCCCCAGCATTTT. It specifies CASSWTGDQPQHF.

In its sample, this clonotype was seen many times. This rearrangement joins TRBV20-1 to TRBJ2-3; 10 bases are a match to TRBD1. Germline V gene data show CDR1 as DFQATT and CDR2 as SNEGSKA (reference sequence). J gave up 4 bases and V 5 bases, and 21 bases lay outside the gene matches. CDR3 length: 19 amino acids. In DNA form, the CDR3 reads TGCAGTGCTCGAGGGGGGATGACAGGGGGCGAGGCTAGGGCAGATACGCAGTATTTT. It specifies CSARGGMTGGEARADTQYF.

This chain joins TRBV20-1 and TRBJ2-1; 8 bases align to TRBD1. With V trimmed by 5 bases and J by 8 bases, 8 bases remained unmatched. The CDR3 is 13 amino acids. Germline V gives CDR1 DFQATT, CDR2 SNEGSKA (reference sequence). The DNA of the CDR3 is TGCAGTGCTGGACAGGGTCGTGTCGATGAGCAGTTCTTC. This encodes CSAGQGRVDEQFF.

This clonotype was observed at least ten times. CDR3 in amino acids: CATWGSSYNSPLHF. The CDR3 region has the DNA TGTGCCACCTGGGGGAGCTCCTATAATTCACCCCTCCACTTT. V is TRBV28 and J is TRBJ1-6; a weak D match, TRBD1 (5 bases). Trimming took off 10 bases at V and 0 bases at J, with 10 bases between the two ends. This CDR3 spans 14 amino acids. Germline-derived CDR1 and CDR2 are MDHEN and SYDVKM.

The rearrangement uses TRBV3-1 and TRBJ1-1; no clear D. This CDR3 is built from 14 residues. Germline V gene sequence: CDR1 LGHDT, CDR2 YNNKEL (reference sequence). V dropped 4 bases and J dropped 4 bases, with 13 bases sitting between them. DNA for the CDR3: TGTGCCAGCAGCCCCGCTCAATCGGTCACTGAAGCTTTCTTT. Encoded protein: CASSPAQSVTEAFF.

There are many counts of this clonotype. J is TRBJ1-1 and V is TRBV5-1; no clear D. Germline CDR1 and CDR2: SGHRS and YFSETQ. Trimming took 1 base from V and 0 from J, leaving 7 bases between them. This CDR3 region has 14 residues. The CDR3 sequence: CASSLRKMNTEAFF. The CDR3 coding sequence is TGCGCCAGCAGCTTGCGCAAAATGAACACTGAAGCTTTCTTT.

This clonotype was detected ten times or more. This rearrangement joins TRBV12-3 or TRBV12-4 to TRBJ1-5; 8 bases are a match to TRBD1. V gave up 6 bases and J gave up 6 bases; unmatched junction bases: 7. This CDR3 has 14 amino acids. In DNA, the CDR3 is TGTGCCAGCAGACCTACAGGGGGTGGTCAGCCCCAGCATTTT. This encodes CASRPTGGGQPQHF.

In this sample, this clonotype turned up many times. The gene calls are TRBV6-2 or TRBV6-3 and TRBJ2-7; D is perhaps TRBD1 (6 bases). CDR1 MNHEY and CDR2 SVGEGT come from the germline V gene. The CDR3 loop spans 14 amino acids. The germline V and J ends were trimmed by 2 bases and 5 bases, with 13 bases remaining between them. The CDR3 reads CASSYGQTMNEQYF. CDR3 nucleotides: TGTGCCAGCAGTTACGGACAGACGATGAACGAGCAGTACTTC.

In its sample, this clonotype was seen many times. This rearrangement joins TRBV7-9 to TRBJ2-3; D gene unclear. Germline V gene lookup returns CDR1 SEHNR and CDR2 FQNEAQ (reference sequence). Trimming pared 5 bases from V and 4 bases from J, leaving 16 bases between. This CDR3 comprises 15 residues. The chain's CDR3 is CASSPSEFEADTQYF. CDR3 sequence (DNA): TGTGCCAGCAGCCCCTCAGAGTTTGAGGCAGATACGCAGTATTTT. The whole variable domain, filled in from reference TRBV7-9 and TRBJ2-3, reads DTGVSQNPRHKITKRGQNVTFRCDPISEHNRLYWYRQTLGQGPEFLTYFQNEAQLEKSRLLSDRFSAERPKGSFSTLEIQRTEQGDSAMYLCASSPSEFEADTQYFGPGTRLTVL.

This clonotype was observed many times. The chain combines TRBV20-1 with TRBJ1-4; unclear D gene. With 3 bases removed from V and 4 bases from J, the gap between germline ends came to 18 bases. The germline gives CDR1 DFQATT, CDR2 SNEGSKA (reference sequence). This CDR3 is built from 16 residues. The CDR3 protein is CSARFRWEEDNEKLFF. DNA of the CDR3: TGCAGTGCTAGGTTCCGTTGGGAGGAGGATAATGAAAAACTGTTTTTT.

This clonotype was seen ten or more times. V is TRBV29-1 and J is TRBJ2-5; 9 bases map to TRBD2. Unmatched junction bases numbered 5, after V lost 4 bases and J lost 5 bases. The CDR3 extends over 13 amino acids. The germline gives CDR1 SQVTM, CDR2 ANQGSEA. The CDR3 loop is CSVVSSGVETQYF. CDR3 nucleotides: TGCAGCGTTGTTTCTAGCGGGGTGGAGACCCAGTACTTC.

This clonotype was seen ten or more times. The V and J genes are TRBV29-1 and TRBJ2-3; 7 positions match TRBD2. CDR3 length: 14 residues. Germline V lookup: CDR1 SQVTM, CDR2 ANQGSEA. Unmatched junction bases numbered 4, after V lost 4 bases and J lost 0 bases. The CDR3, as DNA: TGCAGCGTTGCGGGACTAACTAGCACAGATACGCAGTATTTT. Encoded protein: CSVAGLTSTDTQYF.

This clonotype was seen more than once but under ten times. This chain connects TRBV7-9 to TRBJ1-3; D unclear. Germline V CDR1 and CDR2: SEHNR, FQNEAQ (reference sequence). The CDR3 contains 15 residues. Trimming pared 3 bases from V and 0 bases from J, leaving 9 bases between. CDR3 residues: CASSFVGNSGNTIYF. CDR3 DNA sequence: TGTGCCAGCAGCTTTGTAGGAAACTCTGGAAACACCATATATTTT.

This clonotype came up many times. The chain uses TRBV4-1 and TRBJ1-6; unclear D gene. V lost 4 bases, J lost 5 bases, and 15 bases lay in between. CDR1 MGHRA and CDR2 YSYEKL come from the germline V gene. The CDR3 contains 16 residues. The chain's CDR3 is CASSRQPASNNSPLHF. In DNA, the CDR3 is TGCGCCAGCAGCCGCCAACCCGCGTCTAATAATTCACCCCTCCACTTT.

This clonotype was recorded at least ten times. The V call is TRBV27, the J call TRBJ1-2; 9 positions match TRBD1. CDR1 and CDR2 (germline): MNHEY, SMNVEV (reference sequence). With 5 bases clipped from V and 4 bases from J, the junction kept 8 bases outside the gene matches. This CDR3 comprises 15 residues. CDR3 loop: CASSPRQGGPYGYTF. The CDR3 DNA is TGTGCCAGCAGTCCCCGACAGGGGGGCCCCTATGGCTACACCTTC.

This clonotype occurred a few times. The rearrangement uses TRBV5-4 and TRBJ2-3, with TRBD2 as a possible D gene (5 bases). Germline CDR1 reads SGHNT; CDR2 reads YYREEE (reference sequence). This CDR3 contains 13 residues. V dropped 2 bases and J dropped 3 bases, with 7 bases sitting between them. DNA of the CDR3: TGTGCCAGCAGCTTCGAGGGAACAGATACGCAGTATTTT. Translation: CASSFEGTDTQYF.

This clonotype occurred many times. The V call is TRBV5-8, the J call TRBJ1-3; D gene ambiguous. Germline loops: CDR1 SGHTS, CDR2 YDEGEE. This CDR3 is 17 amino acids long. The V end lost 1 base, the J end lost 2 bases, and 16 bases lay between the germline ends. The CDR3 DNA follows: TGTGCCAGCAGCTTGTTAAGAGGTCCGGATACTGGAAACACCATATATTTT. Amino acids: CASSLLRGPDTGNTIYF.

V gene TRBV7-3 combines with J gene TRBJ2-2; TRBD2 aligns across 9 bases. The CDR3 is 17 amino acids. Trimming took 3 bases from V and 0 from J; bases not matched to a gene: 5. From germline, CDR1 is SGHTA and CDR2 FQGTGA. The CDR3 nucleotides are TGTGCCAGCAGCTTTTCCGTAGCGGGGGCGAACACCGGGGAGCTGTTTTTT. Amino acids: CASSFSVAGANTGELFF.

This clonotype came up a few times. The rearrangement uses TRBV7-2 and TRBJ2-3; 14 bases fit TRBD2. The V gene's germline CDR1 is SGHTA and CDR2 FQGNSA. The CDR3 is 18 residues long. The J segment lost 0 bases and the V segment lost 5 bases, leaving 7 bases of the junction unmatched. Here the CDR3 reads CASSARLAGGLSTDTQYF. Written as DNA, the CDR3 is TGTGCCAGCAGCGCCAGACTAGCGGGGGGGCTGAGCACAGATACGCAGTATTTT.

This clonotype was counted a few times. The CDR3 DNA follows: TGTGCCAGCAGTTTCGGGGTAGCCGAGACCCAGTACTTC. It specifies CASSFGVAETQYF. The V call is TRBV6-2 or TRBV6-3, the J call TRBJ2-5, with D maybe TRBD2 (5 bases). Germline V gene lookup returns CDR1 MNHEY and CDR2 SVGEGT. V lost 4 bases to trimming and J lost 5 bases, with 11 bases between them. This CDR3 comprises 13 residues.

The CDR3: CATGQGQSGNTIYF. CDR3 sequence (DNA): TGTGCCACAGGACAGGGGCAGTCTGGAAACACCATATATTTT. The genes are TRBV12-3 or TRBV12-4 and TRBJ1-3, with 9 nucleotides matching TRBD1. J gave up 1 base and V 10 bases, and 5 bases lay outside the gene matches. CDR3 length: 14 amino acids.

The chain is built from TRBV29-1 and TRBJ2-3; no firm D call. Trimming removed 4 bases from V and 0 bases from J, with 5 bases in between. Per the germline V gene, CDR1 is SQVTM and CDR2 is ANQGSEA. CDR3 length: 12 amino acids. The CDR3 protein is CSVGASTDTQYF. The CDR3 DNA sequence: TGCAGCGTTGGAGCCAGCACAGATACGCAGTATTTT.

This clonotype was recorded many times. The gene calls are TRBV25-1 and TRBJ1-3, with a tentative D call TRBD1 (6 bases). Germline CDR1 MGHDK, CDR2 SYGVNS. V lost 7 bases, J lost 4 bases, and 17 bases lay in between. This CDR3 contains 15 residues. The CDR3 DNA follows: TGTGCCAGCACCGATCCTGGGACATCCGGAAACACCATATATTTT. Its protein product is CASTDPGTSGNTIYF.

This clonotype was seen at least ten times. This sequence joins TRBV7-8 and TRBJ2-1; D gene ambiguous. CDR3 length equals 11 residues. The V and J ends lost 5 bases and 15 bases respectively, with 14 bases between them. Germline assignment: CDR1 SGHVS and CDR2 FQNEAQ. The CDR3 DNA reads TGTGCCAGCAGCGTGGGAAGGAGAGGGTTCTTC. This codes for CASSVGRRGFF.

The chain links TRBV5-4 to TRBJ2-5; maybe TRBD2 (6 bases). Germline CDR1 and CDR2: SGHNT and YYREEE (reference sequence). V lost 10 bases, J lost 5 bases, and 18 bases lay in between. CDR3 length: 13 amino acids. CDR3 loop: CASSGSDEETQYF. CDR3 bases: TGTGCCTCCTCCGGGAGTGACGAGGAGACCCAGTACTTC.